This T cell receptor beta chain stems from a study of shared clonotypes between healthy human individuals. Germline CDR1 and CDR2: SNHLY and FYNNEI. The V segment lost 6 bases and the J segment 4 bases; nucleotides outside the gene matches: 10. The CDR3 contains 16 residues. Adults of Caucasian background living in Nashville, Tennessee made up all donors. Every subset had its genomic DNA shared out evenly among several immunoSEQ plates. DNA at about 190 ng, about 30,000 T cell genomes, went into sorted-subset replicate PCRs. TCRdb keeps only in-frame clones here, not all; method: immunoSEQ multiplex PCR. The data hold under 750,000 clones, with approximately 77% observed a single time.

The J gene is TRBJ2-3, the V gene TRBV2; 10 positions agree with TRBD1. The sample consisted of memory CD4+ T cells sorted from blood. Indicated subset: CD45RA-negative fraction. The receptor comes from a woman aged 25-40 years in good health. The CDR3 is CASRRPGQGPADTQYF. DNA of the CDR3: TGTGCCAGCAGAAGACCGGGACAGGGGCCGGCAGATACGCAGTATTTT.